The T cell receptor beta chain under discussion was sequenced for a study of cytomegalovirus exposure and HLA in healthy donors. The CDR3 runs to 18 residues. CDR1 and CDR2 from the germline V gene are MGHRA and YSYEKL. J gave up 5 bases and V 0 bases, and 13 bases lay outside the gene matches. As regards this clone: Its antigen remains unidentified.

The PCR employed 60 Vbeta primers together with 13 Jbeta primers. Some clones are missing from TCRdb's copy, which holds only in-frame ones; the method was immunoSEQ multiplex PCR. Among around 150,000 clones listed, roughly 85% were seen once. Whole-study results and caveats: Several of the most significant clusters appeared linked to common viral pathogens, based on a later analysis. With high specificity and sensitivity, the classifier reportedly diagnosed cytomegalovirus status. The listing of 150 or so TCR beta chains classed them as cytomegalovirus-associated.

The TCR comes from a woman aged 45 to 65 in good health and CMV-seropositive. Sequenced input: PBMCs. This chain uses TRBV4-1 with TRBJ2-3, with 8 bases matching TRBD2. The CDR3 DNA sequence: TGCGCCAGCAGCCAAGACGTCGCGGGAGGTGGTTTTGGAGATACGCAGTATTTT. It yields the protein CASSQDVAGGGFGDTQYF.